Listed here are 2 T cell receptor beta chains from one sample, sequenced in a study of T cells expressing NK-cell markers. TCRdb reanalyzed the 5' RACE reads, giving one entry per CDR3 protein sequence and no DNA. The sample table includes a few hundred thousand distinct CDR3 sequences. The material sequenced was blood T cells: a sorted CD56 or NKG2C T cell subset, CD4+ or CD8+ T cells, or bulk PBMC T cells (not recorded which). The receptor source for this set is a man aged 18 to 29 in good health.

V and J are TRBV5-1 and TRBJ2-7; there is no DNA to check the TCRdb D call of TRBD1. The CDR3 has 14 amino acids. The germline V gene encodes CDR1 SGHRS and CDR2 YFSETQ. The CDR3 reads CASSLRGAAYEQYF. Variable domain in full (rest from reference TRBV5-1 and TRBJ2-7): KAGVTQTPRYLIKTRGQQVTLSCSPISGHRSVSWYQQTPGQGLQFLFEYFSETQRNKGNFPGRFSGRQFSNSRSEMNVSTLELGDSALYLCASSLRGAAYEQYFGPGTRLTVT.

The gene calls are TRBV14 and TRBJ2-1; as DNA is missing, the TRBD1 call by TCRdb cannot be tested. The germline gives CDR1 SGHDN, CDR2 FVKESK. The CDR3 contains 15 residues. This CDR3 is CASSPRGQGVNEQFF.